The 24 T cell receptor beta chains reported below all come from one sample, sequenced in a study of regulatory T cells in long-lasting Graves disease (dated by TCRdb to about 2021). The time point label here, explained by the study, means: persistent/refractory GD, antithyroid drugs over 5 years with positive TRAb. RNA was extracted from PBMCs in TRIzol for both TCR sequencing and RNA sequencing. Library method: multiplex PCR. Sequencing instrument: Illumina HiSeq 4000. TCR beta libraries were built with iRepertoire HTBI primers and Arm-PCR amplification of CDR3 regions. Using fastp at Q25 and MiXCR, TCRdb reprocessed the public reads and kept productive beta chains. Every CDR3 protein is listed once, alongside the most common genes and DNA of its rows. The sample contains roughly 400,000 distinct CDR3 sequences, around 20% of them found a single time. Clones ranked in the top ten supply around 21% of the sample.

The starting material was peripheral blood mononuclear cells (PBMCs), obtained when the disease was refractory, from a patient treated with antithyroid drugs. All receptors come from a female donor with Graves disease.

The table lists this clonotype with many counts. The chain uses TRBV29-1 and TRBJ2-7, with D perhaps matching TRBD2 (5 bases). The CDR3 runs 12 residues. In germline, CDR1 is SQVTM, CDR2 ANQGSEA. V was shortened by 6 bases and J by 3 bases, with 12 bases between the two germline ends. CDR3 sequence reads: CSVRVGSYEQYF. In nucleotides, the CDR3 is TGCAGCGTGAGAGTGGGGAGCTACGAGCAGTACTTC.

This clonotype was picked up many times. This chain links TRBV30 with TRBJ1-6; D may be TRBD1 (5 bases). Trimming removed 2 bases at V and 11 bases at J, with 10 bases between. Germline V lookup: CDR1 GTSNPN, CDR2 SVGIG (reference sequence). The CDR3 is made up of 12 amino acids. In DNA, the CDR3 is TGTGCCTGGAGTCGGGCAGGGACACCCCTCCACTTT. Translating it yields CAWSRAGTPLHF.

This clonotype was found many times. This rearrangement joins TRBV7-2 to TRBJ2-5, with D possibly being TRBD1 or TRBD2 (6 bases each). Germline CDR1 and CDR2: SGHTA and FQGNSA. V was trimmed by 2 bases and J by 4 bases, leaving 17 bases between them. The CDR3 sequence is 16 residues long. The CDR3 bases are TGTGCCAGCAGCTTAAGTCGGGGGACAAGCCTAGAGACCCAGTACTTC. This gives the protein CASSLSRGTSLETQYF.

For this clonotype: Compared with germline, one end of the junction differs, possibly owing to a read error. The J gene is TRBJ2-7, the V gene TRBV7-6, with TRBD1 as a possible D gene (5 bases). The CDR3 length is 16 residues. Germline-derived CDR1 and CDR2 are SGHVS and FNYEAQ. This CDR3 is CASSLAVGLSSDEQYF. CDR3 coding DNA: TGTGCCAGCAGCTTAGCGGTGGGGCTTTCCTCCGACGAGCAGTACTTC.

In regard to this clonotype: A much more abundant neighbour one base away suggests this may be a read error. V is TRBV11-2 and J is TRBJ1-6, with D perhaps matching TRBD1 (6 bases). The germline V gene encodes CDR1 SGHAT and CDR2 FQNNGV. V was cut by 0 bases and J by 9 bases, with 18 bases left in between. This CDR3 is built from 17 residues. The CDR3 here is CASSLDSRRGWGSPLHF. The DNA of the CDR3 is TGTGCCAGCAGCTTAGATTCGCGCAGGGGATGGGGTTCACCCCTCCACTTT.

This clonotype was observed many times. This chain links TRBV18 with TRBJ2-5, with TRBD2 matching 7 bases. The germline V gene has CDR1 KGHSH and CDR2 LQKENI. The junction had 11 bases not matched to a gene; V was cut back by 2 bases and J by 2 bases. This CDR3 is 17 amino acids long. As DNA, the CDR3 is TGTGCCAGCTCACCAAAGCCTCGGGGGGTCCTACAAGAGACCCAGTACTTC. Encoded protein: CASSPKPRGVLQETQYF.

In this sample, this clonotype turned up many times. The chain joins TRBV30 to TRBJ1-5, with 10 bases lining up with TRBD1. Germline values: CDR1 GTSNPN, CDR2 SVGIG (reference sequence). CDR3 size: 14 residues. The ends lost 3 bases at V and 6 bases at J; junction bases unmatched: 5. Written as DNA, the CDR3 is TGTGCCTGGAGGGGGACAGGGGAGGGTCAGCCCCAGCATTTT. This encodes CAWRGTGEGQPQHF.

The chain couples TRBV7-2 to TRBJ1-6; no reliable D call. V was cut by 1 base and J by 13 bases, with 8 bases left in between. CDR1 and CDR2 (germline): SGHTA, FQGNSA. CDR3 length: 12 residues. The chain's CDR3 is CASSLDGPPLHF. CDR3 sequence (DNA): TGTGCCAGCAGCTTAGATGGGCCTCCCCTCCACTTT. The whole variable domain, filled in from reference TRBV7-2 and TRBJ1-6, reads GAGVSQSPSNKVTEKGKDVELRCDPISGHTALYWYRQSLGQGLEFLIYFQGNSAPDKSGLPSDRFSAERTGGSVSTLTIQRTQQEDSAVYLCASSLDGPPLHFGNGTRLTVT.

This clonotype was detected many times. This chain uses TRBV28 with TRBJ2-2; the D gene could be TRBD1 or TRBD2 (5 bases each). The germline V gene has CDR1 MDHEN and CDR2 SYDVKM. The germline V and J ends were trimmed by 7 bases and 2 bases, with 11 bases remaining between them. This CDR3 is built from 14 residues. The chain's CDR3 is CASTPGTNTGELFF. CDR3 DNA sequence: TGTGCCAGCACCCCCGGGACCAACACCGGGGAGCTGTTTTTT.

In DNA, the CDR3 is TGTGCCAGCAGCTTACTATCGGCGGGGGACTTTATTCTCAATGAGCAGTTCTTC. Translating it yields CASSLLSAGDFILNEQFF. The chain uses TRBV7-2 and TRBJ2-1, with 7 bases aligning to TRBD2. The trim removed 2 bases at V and 6 bases at J, leaving 16 bases unmatched. The V gene's germline CDR1 is SGHTA and CDR2 FQGNSA. The CDR3 has 18 amino acids.

This clonotype was recorded a few times. The V and J genes are TRBV4-3 and TRBJ2-7; the D gene is possibly TRBD1 (6 bases). CDR3 length equals 17 residues. Trimming removed 0 bases from V and 0 bases from J, with 15 bases in between. In germline, CDR1 is LGHNA, CDR2 YSLEER. CDR3: CASSQDWRTANSYEQYF. The CDR3 nucleotides read TGCGCCAGCAGCCAAGATTGGAGGACAGCGAACTCCTACGAGCAGTACTTC.

This clonotype was counted at least ten times. V is TRBV30 and J is TRBJ2-2, with D tentatively TRBD2 (6 bases). Trimming stripped 5 bases from V and 6 bases from J, with 13 bases between. The CDR3 covers 13 residues. Germline lookup yields CDR1 GTSNPN and CDR2 SVGIG (reference sequence). CDR3 in DNA: TGTGCCTGGGGTGCTTTAGCGGCCGGGGAGCTGTTTTTT. This translates into CAWGALAAGELFF.

The chain joins TRBV20-1 to TRBJ2-5; 9 positions match TRBD2. The CDR3 is 15 amino acids. Losses at the gene ends were 3 bases for V and 10 bases for J; bases not matched to a gene: 15. Germline CDR1 and CDR2: DFQATT and SNEGSKA (reference sequence). CDR3 nucleotide sequence: TGCAGTGCTAGTAGGTCTAGCGGGAAAAGTGTCGGCCAGTACTTC. This codes for CSASRSSGKSVGQYF.

This clonotype turned up a few times. CDR3 sequence reads: CASSQGAGLYGYTF. CDR3 coding DNA: TGCGCCAGCAGCCAAGGCGCAGGGCTCTATGGCTACACCTTC. The V and J genes are TRBV4-3 and TRBJ1-2, with a possible D match to TRBD1 (5 bases). V lost 1 base to trimming and J lost 4 bases, with 10 bases between them. CDR3 length equals 14 residues. Germline V lookup: CDR1 LGHNA, CDR2 YSLEER.

There are many counts of this clonotype. The rearrangement links TRBV3-1 to TRBJ1-1, with a weak D call TRBD1 (5 bases). The germline CDR1 and CDR2 sequences are LGHDT and YNNKEL (reference sequence). The CDR3 runs 14 residues. V was pared by 1 base and J by 1 base, with 7 bases between. CDR3 residues: CASSQGTTNTEAFF. CDR3 DNA: TGTGCCAGCAGCCAAGGGACAACGAACACTGAAGCTTTCTTT.

This clonotype was detected ten times or more. The rearrangement uses TRBV2 and TRBJ1-1; possible D gene TRBD1, 6 bases. The ends were cut back, 6 bases at V and 4 bases at J, with 21 bases in the middle. The CDR3 contains 16 residues. Per the germline V gene, CDR1 is SNHLY and CDR2 is FYNNEI. The CDR3 is CASRRDSGAMSTEAFF. In nucleotides, the CDR3 is TGTGCCAGCAGACGAGACTCAGGGGCCATGAGCACTGAAGCTTTCTTT.

This clonotype occurred many times. V is TRBV12-3 or TRBV12-4 and J is TRBJ2-4; D is unclear. This CDR3 is 14 amino acids long. V lost 2 bases and J lost 3, with 8 bases in between. The CDR3 is CASSLSGNKNIQYF. The DNA of the CDR3 is TGTGCCAGCAGTTTAAGTGGAAACAAAAACATTCAGTACTTC.

This clonotype appeared many times. The rearrangement uses TRBV28 and TRBJ1-5; no definite D call. This CDR3 has 15 residues. Germline V gives CDR1 MDHEN, CDR2 SYDVKM. The germline V and J ends were trimmed by 4 bases and 0 bases, with 10 bases remaining between them. The CDR3 DNA sequence: TGTGCCAGCAGTTCCGCAGGTGTTAGCAATCAGCCCCAGCATTTT. This encodes CASSSAGVSNQPQHF.

The chain's CDR3 is CASGLVLGPTGELFF. The CDR3 coding sequence is TGTGCTAGTGGTTTGGTGTTAGGGCCCACCGGGGAGCTGTTTTTT. The rearrangement joins TRBV12-5 to TRBJ2-2, with D unresolved. CDR3 length equals 15 residues. Trimming removed 0 bases from V and 4 bases from J, with 9 bases in between. CDR1 and CDR2 (germline): LGHNT, FRNRAP.

V is TRBV10-3 and J is TRBJ2-2; 13 bases align to TRBD2. The germline gives CDR1 ENHRY, CDR2 SYGVKD. This CDR3 spans 16 amino acids. The J segment lost 5 bases and the V segment lost 2 bases, leaving 2 bases of the junction unmatched. CDR3 protein: CAISERLAGGTGELFF. CDR3 coding DNA: TGTGCCATCAGTGAGAGACTAGCGGGAGGTACCGGGGAGCTGTTTTTT.

This clonotype has a handful of counts. The chain carries TRBV7-3 and TRBJ1-4; D is ambiguous. From germline, CDR1 is SGHTA and CDR2 FQGTGA. The CDR3 spans 15 residues. Trimming took off 2 bases at V and 3 bases at J, with 10 bases between the two ends. The CDR3 nucleotides are TGTGCCAGCAGCTTATTGGGTGGAGCTAATGAAAAACTGTTTTTT. This translates into CASSLLGGANEKLFF.

In its sample, this clonotype was seen many times. The chain combines TRBV18 with TRBJ2-7; D gene ambiguous. Germline assignment: CDR1 KGHSH and CDR2 LQKENI. The CDR3 contains 11 residues. V dropped 8 bases and J dropped 5 bases, with 10 bases sitting between them. The CDR3 loop reads CASSPSDEQYF. Here the CDR3 DNA reads TGTGCCAGCAGCCCATCGGACGAGCAGTACTTC. Full variable domain (missing parts from reference TRBV18 and TRBJ2-7): NAGVMQNPRHLVRRRGQEARLRCSPMKGHSHVYWYRQLPEEGLKFMVYLQKENIIDESGMPKERFSAEFPKEGPSILRIQQVVRGDSAAYFCASSPSDEQYFGPGTRLTVT.

This chain uses TRBV10-3 with TRBJ2-3; D unresolved. The length of the CDR3 is 13 residues. Trimming took 0 bases from V and 6 from J, leaving 7 bases between them. CDR1 is ENHRY, CDR2 SYGVKD, per germline. The CDR3, as DNA: TGTGCCATCAGTGAGTCTATGGTTGATACGCAGTATTTT. It yields the protein CAISESMVDTQYF.

Here the CDR3 DNA reads TGCAGCGTCCTACCGACAGGGTGGGACACTGAAGCTTTCTTT. Translated, it gives CSVLPTGWDTEAFF. J is TRBJ1-1 and V is TRBV29-1, with 7 bases aligning to TRBD1. This CDR3 contains 14 residues. Per the germline V gene, CDR1 is SQVTM and CDR2 is ANQGSEA. Losses at the gene ends were 6 bases for V and 3 bases for J; bases not matched to a gene: 10.